This T cell receptor (beta chain) comes out of a study of blood T cell repertoires in COVID-19. Overall study context: Acute and convalescent COVID-19 specimens originated in the United States, Italy and Spain. From T cells, B-cell-depleted T cells, or PBMCs came the material, which was cDNA or gDNA.

This CDR3 comprises 18 residues. Germline loops: CDR1 LGHNA, CDR2 YNFKEQ. V was pared by 0 bases and J by 2 bases, with 10 bases of the junction left unmatched. Generated by immunoSEQ multiplex PCR, the TCRdb table keeps only in-frame clones and is missing some. The data show around 180,000 clones, around 85% seen once. The sequencing sample was made of peripheral blood. V usage is TRBV4-2 and J usage is TRBJ1-5, with TRBD1 matching over 7 bases. This clonotype was obtained from a man aged 55 to 70 with acute or convalescent COVID-19. CDR3 amino acids: CASSQEGGSGVGNQPQHF. The CDR3 bases are TGTGCCAGCAGCCAAGAAGGGGGCTCCGGCGTAGGCAATCAGCCCCAGCATTTT.